The 17 T cell receptor beta chains below were found in one sample sequenced in a study of T cell changes during pregnancy in multiple sclerosis. TCRdb's table, derived via immunoSEQ multiplex PCR, lists solely in-frame clones and lacks some. The data show 50,000 to 70,000 clones, roughly nine tenths seen once. The input for sequencing was peripheral blood, taken in the third trimester of pregnancy. These receptor sequences come from a female donor in good health, enrolled as a control in a pregnancy study.

The chain combines TRBV27 with TRBJ2-2; 9 bases line up with TRBD1. The J segment lost 6 bases and the V segment lost 6 bases, leaving 8 bases of the junction unmatched. This CDR3 spans 15 amino acids. Per germline, CDR1 MNHEY and CDR2 SMNVEV (reference sequence). CDR3: CASRFYRTGAGELFF. In nucleotides, the CDR3 is TGTGCCAGCAGGTTCTATAGGACAGGGGCCGGGGAGCTGTTTTTT.

The gene calls are TRBV5-4 and TRBJ2-7, with D perhaps TRBD2 (6 bases). This CDR3 region has 13 residues. V lost 0 bases and J 4 bases, leaving 8 bases between the germline ends. Per germline, CDR1 SGHNT and CDR2 YYREEE (reference sequence). The DNA of the CDR3 is TGTGCCAGCAGCTTGGCGGCGGGGTACGAGCAGTACTTC. It translates to CASSLAAGYEQYF.

In regard to this clone: Germline and junction disagree at one end, which may indicate a read error. The chain recombines TRBV9 with TRBJ1-3; D may be TRBD1 (5 bases). The CDR3 has 14 residues. Germline V CDR1 and CDR2: SGDLS, YYNGEE. CDR3 nucleotide sequence: TGTGCCAGCAGCGGGGGGGGTGGTGGATACACCATATATTTT. It is translated as CASSGGGGGYTIYF.

The chain combines TRBV28 with TRBJ2-5; TRBD1 matches at 8 bases. The germline V gene has CDR1 MDHEN and CDR2 SYDVKM. The V gene end was trimmed by 6 bases and the J gene end by 3 bases; junction bases not matched to a gene: 9. This CDR3 comprises 15 residues. The CDR3: CASRDLDRAKETQYF. The CDR3 region has the DNA TGTGCCAGCAGAGACCTGGACAGGGCCAAAGAGACCCAGTACTTC.

The rearrangement uses TRBV7-2 and TRBJ2-1; D is uncertain. CDR1 is SGHTA, CDR2 FQGNSA, per germline. Deletions cut 1 base from V and 9 bases from J, with 10 bases between. CDR3 length equals 13 residues. The CDR3 region is CASSLVSIGEQFF. The CDR3 bases are TGTGCCAGCAGCTTAGTAAGCATCGGTGAGCAGTTCTTC.

This chain joins TRBV30 and TRBJ1-3; TRBD1 is a possible D gene (6 bases). The CDR3 has 14 amino acids. Trimming took 5 bases from V and 3 from J, leaving 14 bases between them. Germline values: CDR1 GTSNPN, CDR2 SVGIG (reference sequence). CDR3 sequence (DNA): TGTGCCTGGGTTCCAAGGGGGAGTGGAAACACCATATATTTT. Translated, it gives CAWVPRGSGNTIYF.

The count of this clone is one. The same CDR3 arises from other DNA sequences in this sample as well. The chain combines TRBV19 with TRBJ2-1, with D possibly TRBD1 on 6 matching bases. CDR3 length: 15 residues. Germline CDR1 and CDR2: LNHDA and SQIVND (reference sequence). Trimming left V 5 bases short and J 0 bases short, with 11 bases between. CDR3 amino acids: CASSPDRSSYNEQFF. CDR3 coding DNA: TGTGCCAGTAGTCCCGACAGGAGCTCCTACAATGAGCAGTTCTTC.

V and J are TRBV5-1 and TRBJ2-2; D gene uncertain. CDR1 SGHRS and CDR2 YFSETQ come from the germline V gene. The CDR3 loop spans 15 amino acids. V was pared by 0 bases and J by 0 bases, with 6 bases between. The CDR3 DNA follows: TGCGCCAGCAGCTTGGATTCTGCGAACACCGGGGAGCTGTTTTTT. Amino acids: CASSLDSANTGELFF.

This chain uses TRBV5-4 with TRBJ2-7, with TRBD2 matching over 11 bases. V lost 3 bases and J lost 6; bases outside the gene matches: 5. CDR1 is SGHNT and CDR2 is YYREEE in the germline V gene (reference sequence). The CDR3 loop spans 14 amino acids. CDR3 sequence reads: CASSYLAGGTEQYF. Here the CDR3 DNA reads TGTGCCAGCAGCTATTTAGCGGGGGGGACCGAGCAGTACTTC.

This chain joins TRBV2 and TRBJ2-3; 13 bases align to TRBD2. From germline, CDR1 is SNHLY and CDR2 FYNNEI. V lost 6 bases, J lost 1 base, and 4 bases stayed unmatched. This CDR3 is built from 16 residues. CDR3 coding DNA: TGTGCCAGCAGCCCTGGGACTAGCGGGGGCACAGATACGCAGTATTTT. It translates to CASSPGTSGGTDTQYF.

The chain joins TRBV5-1 to TRBJ2-1; D is uncertain. Trimming pared 1 base from V and 10 bases from J, leaving 21 bases between. Looked up from germline, CDR1 is SGHRS and CDR2 is YFSETQ. The CDR3 spans 16 residues. The CDR3 region has the DNA TGCGCCAGCAGCTTGTCTCAACTACTCCCCCGGGTGGAGCAGTTCTTC. Translated: CASSLSQLLPRVEQFF.

The genes are TRBV19 and TRBJ2-2; TRBD1 matches 9 bases. The CDR3 totals 15 residues. Germline loops: CDR1 LNHDA, CDR2 SQIVND (reference sequence). J gave up 5 bases and V 5 bases, and 6 bases lay outside the gene matches. The DNA of the CDR3 is TGTGCCAGTAGTGGACAGGGGATGTTGACCGGGGAGCTGTTTTTT. It translates to CASSGQGMLTGELFF.

The chain carries TRBV29-1 and TRBJ1-2; D gene ambiguous. Germline V CDR1 and CDR2: SQVTM, ANQGSEA. The length of the CDR3 is 12 residues. The ends were cut back, 5 bases at V and 4 bases at J, with 11 bases in the middle. The CDR3 sequence is CSVRAITYGYTF. The CDR3 coding sequence is TGCAGCGTTCGAGCAATTACCTATGGCTACACCTTC.

This clone was detected only once. J is TRBJ1-2 and V is TRBV2; 9 positions match TRBD1. The J segment lost 0 bases and the V segment lost 10 bases, leaving 9 bases of the junction unmatched. This CDR3 comprises 15 residues. Germline values: CDR1 SNHLY, CDR2 FYNNEI. CDR3 sequence reads: CANLGTGISNYGYTF. The CDR3 bases are TGTGCCAACCTCGGGACAGGGATTTCTAACTATGGCTACACCTTC. Variable domain in full (rest from reference TRBV2 and TRBJ1-2): EPEVTQTPSHQVTQMGQEVILRCVPISNHLYFYWYRQILGQKVEFLVSFYNNEISEKSEIFDDQFSVERPDGSNFTLKIRSTKLEDSAMYFCANLGTGISNYGYTFGSGTRLTVV.

J is TRBJ2-1 and V is TRBV7-2, with D hard to call. The V gene lost 4 bases and the J gene lost 0 bases, with 10 bases spanning the gap. This CDR3 is 15 amino acids long. Per the germline V gene, CDR1 is SGHTA and CDR2 is FQGNSA. The CDR3 region is CASSSYPISYNEQFF. CDR3 sequence (DNA): TGTGCCAGCAGCTCCTACCCCATCTCCTACAATGAGCAGTTCTTC.

The V gene is TRBV2, the J gene TRBJ2-5; D is perhaps TRBD1 (5 bases). CDR1 is SNHLY and CDR2 is FYNNEI in the germline V gene. Trimming stripped 2 bases from V and 0 bases from J, with 7 bases between. The CDR3 extends over 14 amino acids. The CDR3 here is CASSEQGHQETQYF. CDR3 sequence (DNA): TGTGCCAGCAGTGAACAGGGCCACCAAGAGACCCAGTACTTC.

CDR3 nucleotides: TGTGCCAGCAGTCCATTACTTACGTACCAAGAGACCCAGTACTTC. Residues: CASSPLLTYQETQYF. This rearrangement joins TRBV27 to TRBJ2-5; D is uncertain. The CDR3 is 15 amino acids. Between the trimmed V and J ends, which lost 5 bases and 0 bases, there was a span of 13 bases. The germline CDR1 and CDR2 sequences are MNHEY and SMNVEV (reference sequence).